The rows below give T cell receptor beta chains drawn from one sample of a study of cytomegalovirus exposure and HLA in healthy donors. Generated by immunoSEQ multiplex PCR, the TCRdb table keeps only in-frame clones and is missing some. The repertoire has roughly 130,000 clones, approximately 8.8% of them found once; the top ten carry about 5.5%. The sample consisted of PBMCs. The receptors were gathered from a man aged 40-55 years in good health and CMV-seronegative. The CDR3 runs from the conserved cysteine through the conserved F or W. A D gene is named only where the DNA matches it firmly. Some rows mark clone size as missing; the rest say once, few, many or name a class of expanded clone.

d_call | j_call | clone_size | v_call | cdr3_aa | cdr3_nt
TRBD1 | TRBJ1-5 | few | TRBV7-2 | CASSLGDRRANQPQHF | TGTGCCAGCAGCTTAGGGGACAGGAGAGCAAATCAGCCCCAGCATTTT
NA | TRBJ2-1 | NA | TRBV25-1 | CASSPRADEQFF | TGTGCCAGCAGTCCCAGGGCGGATGAGCAGTTCTTC
NA | TRBJ1-3 | many | TRBV2 | CASRHRVLIGNTIYF | TGTGCCAGCAGGCACAGGGTTTTAATAGGAAACACCATATATTTT
NA | TRBJ1-4 | few | TRBV4-3 | CASSRKGVATNEKLFF | TGCGCCAGCAGCCGCAAGGGGGTCGCAACTAATGAAAAACTGTTTTTT
NA | TRBJ2-1 | few | TRBV7-9 | CASSSGRGPSYNEQFF | TGTGCCAGCAGCTCCGGGCGAGGGCCTTCCTACAATGAGCAGTTCTTC
TRBD1 | TRBJ2-7 | NA | TRBV5-1 | CASSQTGDPSRYEQYF | TGCGCCAGCAGCCAAACAGGGGACCCGAGTCGATACGAGCAGTACTTC
TRBD1 | TRBJ2-2 | NA | TRBV19 | CASSRQGETGELFF | TGTGCCAGTAGTAGGCAGGGGGAGACCGGGGAGCTGTTTTTT
NA | TRBJ2-2 | few | TRBV9 | CASSVEDSNTGELFF | TGTGCCAGCAGCGTAGAGGACTCGAACACCGGGGAGCTGTTTTTT
NA | TRBJ2-1 | NA | TRBV19 | CASSLQGRADNEQFF | TGTGCCAGTAGTCTCCAGGGTAGGGCAGACAATGAGCAGTTCTTC
NA | TRBJ2-7 | few | TRBV27 | CASSLSPGLEQYF | TGTGCCAGCAGTTTATCCCCTGGGCTCGAGCAGTACTTC